Below, one TCR beta chain is given with its context. Antigen unknown. The entry originates in a study of persistence of HIV-infected CD4 T cells. Anti-CD3/anti-CD28 beads served as a nonspecific positive control stimulus. Responding CD4+ T cells were sorted by upregulation of both CD40 ligand and CD69. The libraries were made with immunoSEQ version 4 in survey mode. Template was genomic DNA at roughly 9.3 ng/uL, with up to about 1 ug used per sample. Profiled with immunoSEQ multiplex PCR; TCRdb holds only in-frame clones, not every one. The profile shows roughly 41,000 clones, 80% to 90% of them singletons. The V gene's germline CDR1 is SGHTS and CDR2 YDEGEE. J lost 7 bases, V lost 5 bases, and 10 bases had no gene match. The CDR3 is 14 amino acids.

The sample consisted of CD4+ T cells sorted from PBMCs after approximately 19-hour stimulation, taken from a patient who received antiretroviral therapy. This sequence joins TRBV5-8 and TRBJ1-2; 8 nucleotides line up with TRBD1. This TCR derives from an adult man with HIV who was CMV-seropositive. Here the CDR3 DNA reads TGTGCCAGCAGGGACCCCGACAGGGGTGCTGGCTACACCTTC. It specifies CASRDPDRGAGYTF.